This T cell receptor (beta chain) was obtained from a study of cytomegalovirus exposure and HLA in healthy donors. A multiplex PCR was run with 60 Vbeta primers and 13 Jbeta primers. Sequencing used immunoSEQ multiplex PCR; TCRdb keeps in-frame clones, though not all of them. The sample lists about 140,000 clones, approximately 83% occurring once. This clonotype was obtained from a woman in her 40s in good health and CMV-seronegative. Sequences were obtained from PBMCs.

DNA for the CDR3: TGTGCCACCCATAGACTAGCGGGGATCTGGTACGAGCAGTACTTC. It codes for CATHRLAGIWYEQYF. This rearrangement joins TRBV15 to TRBJ2-7; the match to TRBD2 covers 11 bases. The CDR3 has 15 residues. Germline loops: CDR1 LNHNV, CDR2 YYDKDF (reference sequence). Trimming cost V 8 bases and J 4 bases; bases outside gene matches: 10.